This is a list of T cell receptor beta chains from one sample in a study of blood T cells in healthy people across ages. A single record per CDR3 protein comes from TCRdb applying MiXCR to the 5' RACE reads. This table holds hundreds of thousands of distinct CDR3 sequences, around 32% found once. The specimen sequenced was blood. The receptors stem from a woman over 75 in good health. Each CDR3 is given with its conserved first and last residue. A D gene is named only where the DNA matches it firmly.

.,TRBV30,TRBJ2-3,CAWSGTSGQYF
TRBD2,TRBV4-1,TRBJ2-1,CASSQHSGSAYNEQFF
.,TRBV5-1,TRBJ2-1,CASSLEGTDEQFF
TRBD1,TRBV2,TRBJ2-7,CASRVDRVALYEQYF
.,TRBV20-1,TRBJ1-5,CSASTGPNQPQHF
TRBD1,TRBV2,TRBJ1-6,CASSVAFVEGARYNSPLHF
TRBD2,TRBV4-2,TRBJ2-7,CASSQGSGDAYEQYF
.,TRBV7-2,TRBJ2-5,CASTPGQGGQETQYF
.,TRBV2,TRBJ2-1,CASSEFQQEFF
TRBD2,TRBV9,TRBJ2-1,CASSVASGGAVEQFF
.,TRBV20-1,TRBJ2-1,CSARLQGYNEQFF
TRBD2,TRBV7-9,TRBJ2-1,CASSPGLAGPFNEQFF
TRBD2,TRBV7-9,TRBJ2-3,CASSSPSGGGTDTQYF
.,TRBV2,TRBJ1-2,CASSAGTYNGYTF
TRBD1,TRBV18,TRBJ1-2,CASSPDRDSSGYTF
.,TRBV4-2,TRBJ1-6,CASSQDLDSPLHF
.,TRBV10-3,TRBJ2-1,CAISVGGGPYNEQFF
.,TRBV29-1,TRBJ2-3,CSVENGGGGTDTQYF
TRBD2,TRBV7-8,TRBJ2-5,CASSLELAGLPGETQYF
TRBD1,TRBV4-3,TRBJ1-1,CASTGQGNTEAFF
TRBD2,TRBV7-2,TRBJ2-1,CASSLASGGPDNEQFF
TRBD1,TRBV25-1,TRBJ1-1,CASSEAGGAFF
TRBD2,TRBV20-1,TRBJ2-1,CSASTGGLYNERFF
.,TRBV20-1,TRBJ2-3,CSASPVYFGGGSDTQYF
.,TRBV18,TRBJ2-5,CASSPGVREQETQYF
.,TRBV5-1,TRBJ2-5,CASSPVKGVQETQYF
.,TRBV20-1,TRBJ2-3,CSADGRLQGQYF
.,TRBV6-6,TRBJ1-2,CASSFPGDGYTF
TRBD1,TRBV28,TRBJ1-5,CASSPRTGGLQPRHF
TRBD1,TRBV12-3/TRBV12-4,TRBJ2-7,CASSLAQPYRGRTYEQYF
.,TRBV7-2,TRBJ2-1,CASSLGGANEQFF
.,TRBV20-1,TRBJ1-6,CSASVPTSYNSPLHF
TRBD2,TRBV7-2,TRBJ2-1,CASSLGDPGLAWGNEQFF
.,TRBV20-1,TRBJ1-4,CSGEAGNGEKLFF
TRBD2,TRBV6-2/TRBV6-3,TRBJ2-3,CASSRFLRGALAGVTDTQYF
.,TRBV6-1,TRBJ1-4,CASSRSVGGRGHRATNEKLFF
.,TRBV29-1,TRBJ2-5,CSVWERGETQYF
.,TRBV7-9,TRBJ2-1,CASSRGAGGSYNEQFF
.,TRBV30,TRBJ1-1,CAWSVSRRTNTEAFF
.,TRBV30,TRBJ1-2,CSWSVPLREGYTF
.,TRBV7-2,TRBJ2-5,CASSLGAATQGDEQYF
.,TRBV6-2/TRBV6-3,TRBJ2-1,CASSRGATGGSLDEQFF
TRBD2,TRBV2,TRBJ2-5,CASSEFTGLAGARKLYF
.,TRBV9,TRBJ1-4,CASSVATNEKLFF